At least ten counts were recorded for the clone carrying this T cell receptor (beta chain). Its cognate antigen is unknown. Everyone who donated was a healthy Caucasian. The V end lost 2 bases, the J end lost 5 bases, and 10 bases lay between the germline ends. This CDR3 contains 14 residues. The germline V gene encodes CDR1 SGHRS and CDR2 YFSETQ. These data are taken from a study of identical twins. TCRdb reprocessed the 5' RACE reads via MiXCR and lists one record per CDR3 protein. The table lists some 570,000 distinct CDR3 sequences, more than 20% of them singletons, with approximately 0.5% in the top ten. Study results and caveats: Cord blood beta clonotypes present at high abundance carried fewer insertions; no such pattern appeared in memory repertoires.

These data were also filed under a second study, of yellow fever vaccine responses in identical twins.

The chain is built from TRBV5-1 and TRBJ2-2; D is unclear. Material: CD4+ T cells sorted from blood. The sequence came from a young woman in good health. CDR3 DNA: TGCGCCAGCAGCTTTAGTTCTAATACCGGGGAGCTGTTTTTT. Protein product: CASSFSSNTGELFF.